The 26 T cell receptor beta chains listed next were all sequenced from one sample in a study of T cells in Graves' hyperthyroidism and ophthalmopathy. Authors of the study amplified TCR beta CDR3 regions from RNA transcripts. First-round RT-PCR with HTBI primers amplified the TCR CDR3 region. TCRdb fed the multiplex PCR reads into MiXCR, producing one record per CDR3 protein. Counted here are fewer than 550,000 distinct CDR3 sequences, less than 20% occurring once; the ten biggest clones make up around 7%. Specimen: blood. These receptors were taken from a woman aged 18 to 35 with Graves' hyperthyroidism.

As regards this clonotype: This could be a read error, since a much larger clone is one nucleotide away. CDR3 in amino acids: CAIRGQGMNTEAFF. In DNA, the CDR3 is TGTGCCATCCGTGGACAGGGGATGAACACTGAAGCTTTCTTT. The rearrangement links TRBV10-3 to TRBJ1-1; 9 positions agree with TRBD1. Trimming at V came to 8 bases and at J to 0 bases, leaving 4 bases not matched to a gene. CDR1 is ENHRY, CDR2 SYGVKD, per germline. The CDR3 is made up of 14 amino acids.

This rearrangement joins TRBV2 to TRBJ2-3, with a possible D match to TRBD2 (7 bases). Germline assignment: CDR1 SNHLY and CDR2 FYNNEI. The V end lost 5 bases, the J end lost 2 bases, and 20 bases lay between the germline ends. The CDR3 runs 17 residues. The CDR3 protein is CASSHPGGWGDTDTQYF. The CDR3 DNA follows: TGTGCCAGCAGTCACCCGGGGGGCTGGGGAGACACAGATACGCAGTATTTT.

Remarks on this clonotype: This may be a read error, as it is one base from a much larger clone. The CDR3 nucleotides read TGTGCCAGCAGCGTGGGAGTTTGGCGGGAGCAGAACAATGGGCAGTTCTTC. Residues: CASSVGVWREQNNGQFF. This sequence joins TRBV9 and TRBJ2-1; TRBD2 matches at 7 bases. The CDR3 has 17 residues. Germline V CDR1 and CDR2: SGDLS, YYNGEE.

This clonotype was picked up many times. This chain joins TRBV7-9 and TRBJ2-3; 8 positions match TRBD2. This CDR3 has 17 residues. The germline V gene has CDR1 SEHNR and CDR2 FQNEAQ (reference sequence). With 4 bases clipped from V and 6 bases from J, the junction kept 15 bases outside the gene matches. The CDR3 sequence is CASSSQGYGRATDTQYF. Written as DNA, the CDR3 is TGTGCCAGCAGCTCGCAGGGATACGGGAGGGCAACGGATACGCAGTATTTT.

At least ten counts were recorded for this clonotype. The chain is built from TRBV5-1 and TRBJ2-3; D not certain. CDR3 length equals 14 residues. Germline V lookup: CDR1 SGHRS, CDR2 YFSETQ. V was pared by 3 bases and J by 3 bases, with 11 bases between. The CDR3 DNA follows: TGCGCCAGCAGCTGGCCGTCCGGGACAGATACGCAGTATTTT. Translation: CASSWPSGTDTQYF. Combining the CDR3 with reference TRBV5-1 and TRBJ2-3 gives the whole variable domain KAGVTQTPRYLIKTRGQQVTLSCSPISGHRSVSWYQQTPGQGLQFLFEYFSETQRNKGNFPGRFSGRQFSNSRSEMNVSTLELGDSALYLCASSWPSGTDTQYFGPGTRLTVL.

The table lists this clonotype with a count of one. V and J are TRBV12-3 or TRBV12-4 and TRBJ2-1; D is possibly TRBD2 (5 bases). This CDR3 has 15 residues. The V end lost 5 bases, the J end lost 4 bases, and 15 bases lay between the germline ends. Here the CDR3 DNA reads TGTGCCAGCAGTAGAGGTACCGGGGAGTACAATGAGCAGTTCTTC. Translating it yields CASSRGTGEYNEQFF.

Many counts were recorded for this clonotype. V usage is TRBV12-3 or TRBV12-4 and J usage is TRBJ1-5; tentatively, D is TRBD1 (6 bases). V lost 1 base, J lost 3 bases, and 19 bases lay in between. CDR3 length equals 18 residues. In DNA form, the CDR3 reads TGTGCCAGCAGTTTAGGGTTCGGGAACAGGGTGGCCAATCAGCCCCAGCATTTT. This sequence encodes CASSLGFGNRVANQPQHF.

This clonotype was found a few times. This chain links TRBV6-1 with TRBJ1-6; D ambiguous. There are 14 residues in the CDR3. Trimming took 5 bases from V and 8 from J, leaving 13 bases between them. Germline values: CDR1 MNHNS, CDR2 SASEGT. CDR3 DNA sequence: TGTGCCAGCAGTTCTCTTAGTCGGGATTCACCCCTCCACTTT. Translated: CASSSLSRDSPLHF.

The chain carries TRBV30 and TRBJ2-2; no firm D call. CDR3 length: 15 amino acids. Per the germline V gene, CDR1 is GTSNPN and CDR2 is SVGIG (reference sequence). Trimming pared 1 base from V and 6 bases from J, leaving 15 bases between. DNA of the CDR3: TGTGCCTGGAGTGGCAACCGGCACTACGCCGGGGAGCTGTTTTTT. Translating gives CAWSGNRHYAGELFF.

The rearrangement joins TRBV7-9 to TRBJ1-2; tentative D call: TRBD1 (6 bases). Germline CDR1 is SEHNR and CDR2 is FQNEAQ (reference sequence). Trimming shortened V by 5 bases and J by 0 bases, and 16 bases separated the two germline ends. The CDR3 has 16 residues. The CDR3 sequence: CASSDNQGLTNYGYTF. The CDR3 nucleotides read TGTGCCAGCAGCGATAACCAGGGGTTAACTAACTATGGCTACACCTTC.

The sample holds many counts of this clonotype. The chain recombines TRBV12-3 or TRBV12-4 with TRBJ1-5, with TRBD1 matching 7 bases. There are 13 residues in the CDR3. Unmatched junction bases numbered 1, after V lost 3 bases and J lost 5 bases. The CDR3 nucleotides are TGTGCCAGCAGTTTTGACAGGGATCAGCCCCAGCATTTT. It is translated as CASSFDRDQPQHF.

This clonotype was counted at least ten times. J is TRBJ1-1 and V is TRBV12-3 or TRBV12-4; perhaps TRBD1 as D (5 bases). This CDR3 is 14 amino acids long. Trimming pared 1 base from V and 4 bases from J, leaving 10 bases between. The CDR3 spells CASSLGVGATEAFF. Written as DNA, the CDR3 is TGTGCCAGCAGTTTAGGTGTAGGGGCCACTGAAGCTTTCTTT.

There are many counts of this clonotype. The chain links TRBV20-1 to TRBJ2-7; perhaps TRBD1 as D (5 bases). Germline-derived CDR1 and CDR2 are DFQATT and SNEGSKA (reference sequence). Trimming removed 1 base from V and 5 bases from J, with 15 bases in between. The CDR3 is 14 residues long. Written as DNA, the CDR3 is TGCAGTGCTAGAGTGTCAGGGAACCCCAACGAGCAGTACTTC. It is translated as CSARVSGNPNEQYF.

This clonotype occurred many times. CDR3: CASSELVTDNYGYTF. In nucleotides, the CDR3 is TGTGCCAGCAGTGAACTTGTGACAGATAACTATGGCTACACCTTC. The gene calls are TRBV6-1 and TRBJ1-2, with D perhaps TRBD1 (5 bases). Germline assignment: CDR1 MNHNS and CDR2 SASEGT. Trimming removed 2 bases from V and 1 base from J, with 11 bases in between. This CDR3 spans 15 amino acids.

The chain combines TRBV5-6 with TRBJ2-1; the match to TRBD2 covers 11 bases. Trimming cost V 2 bases and J 9 bases; bases outside gene matches: 4. Germline V gene data show CDR1 as SGHDT and CDR2 as YYEEEE. CDR3 length: 14 amino acids. As DNA, the CDR3 is TGTGCCAGCAGCTTTAGCGGGGGGGCCGGTGAGCAGTTCTTC. Amino acid sequence: CASSFSGGAGEQFF.

Details on this clonotype: Sequence at one end of the junction differs from germline and may be a read error. The chain has TRBV19 and TRBJ1-5; 7 bases are a match to TRBD1. Germline values: CDR1 LNHDA, CDR2 SQIVND (reference sequence). CDR3 length equals 14 residues. The CDR3 coding sequence is TGTGCCAGTAGAATTGGACAGGTGAATCGGCCCCAGCATTTT. The encoded protein is CASRIGQVNRPQHF.

This clonotype was recorded many times. V gene TRBV2 combines with J gene TRBJ1-1; D might be TRBD1 (5 bases). CDR1 SNHLY and CDR2 FYNNEI come from the germline V gene. Trimming pared 2 bases from V and 3 bases from J, leaving 13 bases between. This CDR3 region has 15 residues. CDR3 region: CASSEQGSRDTEAFF. For the CDR3, the DNA is TGTGCCAGCAGTGAACAGGGCTCACGGGACACTGAAGCTTTCTTT.

This clonotype occurred many times. This chain joins TRBV11-2 and TRBJ2-3, with unresolved D. V lost 6 bases, J lost 0 bases, and 10 bases lay in between. Germline V lookup: CDR1 SGHAT, CDR2 FQNNGV. This CDR3 contains 14 residues. Written as DNA, the CDR3 is TGTGCCAGCAGGGTCAGGCGGAGCACAGATACGCAGTATTTT. Its translation: CASRVRRSTDTQYF.

This clonotype was seen at least ten times. The chain carries TRBV7-9 and TRBJ2-7; D is ambiguous. The ends were cut back, 2 bases at V and 1 base at J, with 9 bases in the middle. CDR1 SEHNR and CDR2 FQNEAQ come from the germline V gene (reference sequence). The CDR3 totals 14 residues. DNA of the CDR3: TGTGCCAGCAGCTTAAAAAGCGAGTCCTACGAGCAGTACTTC. Protein: CASSLKSESYEQYF.

This clonotype was counted between two and nine times. The chain links TRBV4-1 to TRBJ1-4, with D tentatively TRBD1 (6 bases). With 3 bases removed from V and 8 bases from J, the gap between germline ends came to 16 bases. Germline V gene data show CDR1 as MGHRA and CDR2 as YSYEKL. The CDR3 loop spans 15 amino acids. The CDR3 protein is CASSQPRATGEKLFF. The CDR3 coding sequence is TGCGCCAGCAGCCAGCCCAGGGCCACAGGGGAAAAACTGTTTTTT.

This clonotype was counted at least ten times. The rearrangement joins TRBV2 to TRBJ2-2; possibly TRBD2 for D (5 bases). This CDR3 has 14 residues. The V and J ends lost 7 bases and 2 bases respectively, with 11 bases between them. The V gene's germline CDR1 is SNHLY and CDR2 FYNNEI. The CDR3 DNA is TGTGCCAGCACTATGGAGGCAAACACCGGGGAGCTGTTTTTT. The encoded protein is CASTMEANTGELFF. The entire variable domain, with the rest obtained from reference TRBV2 and TRBJ2-2, is as follows: EPEVTQTPSHQVTQMGQEVILRCVPISNHLYFYWYRQILGQKVEFLVSFYNNEISEKSEIFDDQFSVERPDGSNFTLKIRSTKLEDSAMYFCASTMEANTGELFFGEGSRLTVL.

This clonotype was seen many times. This chain uses TRBV5-1 with TRBJ1-2, with a possible D match to TRBD1 (6 bases). Trimming shortened V by 0 bases and J by 8 bases, and 14 bases separated the two germline ends. Germline CDR1 and CDR2: SGHRS and YFSETQ. The CDR3 is 14 amino acids. The CDR3 DNA reads as TGCGCCAGCAGCTTGGGGACCCACCAGGGGGGCTACACCTTC. It specifies CASSLGTHQGGYTF. Drawing the rest from reference TRBV5-1 and TRBJ1-2, the complete variable domain is KAGVTQTPRYLIKTRGQQVTLSCSPISGHRSVSWYQQTPGQGLQFLFEYFSETQRNKGNFPGRFSGRQFSNSRSEMNVSTLELGDSALYLCASSLGTHQGGYTFGSGTRLTVV.

The chain joins TRBV12-5 to TRBJ1-5; D unresolved. The CDR3 runs to 14 residues. Germline-derived CDR1 and CDR2 are LGHNT and FRNRAP. The V end lost 7 bases, the J end lost 0 bases, and 10 bases lay between the germline ends. The CDR3 DNA sequence: TGTGCTAGTGACCTAGGGAATAGCAATCAGCCCCAGCATTTT. As protein: CASDLGNSNQPQHF.

This clonotype has at least ten counts. The V gene is TRBV29-1, the J gene TRBJ2-5; the match to TRBD2 covers 7 bases. The CDR3 contains 12 residues. V shed 4 bases and J 2 bases; nucleotides not matched to a gene: 1. Germline-derived CDR1 and CDR2 are SQVTM and ANQGSEA. The CDR3 DNA reads as TGCAGCGTTGGGGAGGGTCAAGAGACCCAGTACTTC. It translates to CSVGEGQETQYF.

This clonotype was counted many times. The chain uses TRBV27 and TRBJ2-5; 13 nucleotides match TRBD2. V lost 5 bases to trimming and J lost 5 bases; unmatched junction nucleotides: 8. Germline V gene sequence: CDR1 MNHEY, CDR2 SMNVEV (reference sequence). The CDR3 length is 16 residues. Here the CDR3 DNA reads TGTGCCAGCAGTCCCCACACTAGCGGGGGGGCGGAGACCCAGTACTTC. This encodes CASSPHTSGGAETQYF.

In this sample, this clonotype turned up many times. This sequence joins TRBV3-1 and TRBJ2-1; 8 bases agree with TRBD2. Per germline, CDR1 LGHDT and CDR2 YNNKEL (reference sequence). V lost 6 bases and J lost 3; bases outside the gene matches: 7. This CDR3 has 15 amino acids. This CDR3 is CASSPAGTSYNEQFF. CDR3 in DNA: TGTGCCAGCAGTCCTGCCGGGACTAGCTACAATGAGCAGTTCTTC.